The 32 T cell receptor beta chains below come from one sample, sequenced in a study of Ad26.COV2.S vaccination and SARS-CoV-2 variants. Here immunoSEQ multiplex PCR was the method, and the copy in TCRdb shows in-frame clones only, minus some. This table has 250,000 or so clones, about 83% appearing once. This sample's treatment: roughly 19 received Ad26.COV2.S at low or high dose, single or two shots; about 5 received placebo; per-sample allocation not given. Sampling took place 63 days after the first vaccine or placebo injection. The sample here was peripheral blood, taken in a trial of Ad26.COV2.S vaccine versus placebo. These TCRs come from a person aged 18-60 years who received the Ad26.COV2.S COVID-19 vaccine or a placebo.

The genes are TRBV7-9 and TRBJ1-2, with D maybe TRBD1 (5 bases). Germline loops: CDR1 SEHNR, CDR2 FQNEAQ (reference sequence). This CDR3 comprises 14 residues. The V and J ends lost 1 base and 6 bases respectively, with 12 bases between them. CDR3 nucleotides: TGTGCCAGCAGCTTAGGGCAGGGAGGAAATGGCTACACCTTC. It encodes CASSLGQGGNGYTF.

This sequence joins TRBV19 and TRBJ2-4; TRBD1 aligns across 7 bases. J gave up 2 bases and V 7 bases, and 14 bases lay outside the gene matches. The CDR3 loop spans 17 amino acids. Germline V CDR1 and CDR2: LNHDA, SQIVND (reference sequence). The CDR3 region has the DNA TGTGCCAGTACCGCTAGGACAGGTACATTTTCCAAAAACATTCAGTACTTC. This translates into CASTARTGTFSKNIQYF.

The V gene is TRBV10-3, the J gene TRBJ1-6, with a weak D call TRBD1 (5 bases). V was shortened by 3 bases and J by 0 bases, with 6 bases between the two germline ends. The CDR3 is made up of 15 amino acids. The germline CDR1 and CDR2 sequences are ENHRY and SYGVKD. CDR3 sequence: CAISDQGSYNSPLHF. CDR3 nucleotides: TGTGCCATCAGTGATCAGGGCTCCTATAATTCACCCCTCCACTTT.

This clone came up a few times. Compared with germline, one end of the junction differs, possibly owing to a read error. The chain couples TRBV4-2 to TRBJ1-5, with no clear D. The germline CDR1 and CDR2 sequences are LGHNA and YNFKEQ. The CDR3 runs to 15 residues. DNA for the CDR3: TGTGCCAGCAGCAAAGATACAGTTAGCAATCAGCCCCAGCATTTT. This gives the protein CASSKDTVSNQPQHF.

The chain couples TRBV4-2 to TRBJ1-2; D is undetermined. The germline V gene encodes CDR1 LGHNA and CDR2 YNFKEQ. The CDR3 contains 14 residues. V dropped 0 bases and J dropped 4 bases, with 9 bases sitting between them. In DNA form, the CDR3 reads TGTGCCAGCAGCCAAGATAGCCAGGTCTATGGCTACACCTTC. Translation: CASSQDSQVYGYTF.

This chain uses TRBV4-3 with TRBJ1-2; TRBD1 is a possible D gene (6 bases). This CDR3 has 13 amino acids. Germline-derived CDR1 and CDR2 are LGHNA and YSLEER. The germline V and J ends were trimmed by 5 bases and 4 bases, with 11 bases remaining between them. The CDR3 coding sequence is TGCGCCAGCAGCGCCACAGGGTTCTATGGCTACACCTTC. Its protein is CASSATGFYGYTF.

The rearrangement joins TRBV12-3 or TRBV12-4 to TRBJ2-5; 7 bases fit TRBD1. J was trimmed by 2 bases and V by 5 bases; bases with no gene match: 2. CDR3 size: 13 residues. CDR3 sequence reads: CASSRQGQETQYF. The CDR3 bases are TGTGCCAGCAGTCGACAGGGACAAGAGACCCAGTACTTC.

The rearrangement uses TRBV7-3 and TRBJ2-1; 9 nucleotides line up with TRBD1. Trimming took 6 bases from V and 4 from J; bases not matched to a gene: 16. There are 18 residues in the CDR3. Germline V gene lookup returns CDR1 SGHTA and CDR2 FQGTGA. The CDR3 sequence: CASRLGQGRSWPYNEQFF. For the CDR3, the DNA is TGTGCCAGCAGGTTAGGACAGGGGAGGTCTTGGCCATACAATGAGCAGTTCTTC.

This clone has only a few counts. The chain recombines TRBV7-9 with TRBJ2-7; 9 nucleotides line up with TRBD2. V trimming: 5 bases; J trimming: 4 bases; junction bases outside the gene matches: 9. Germline CDR1 SEHNR, CDR2 FQNEAQ (reference sequence). This CDR3 has 15 residues. CDR3 sequence: CASSPHKSGGYEQYF. In DNA, the CDR3 is TGTGCCAGCAGCCCCCATAAAAGCGGGGGGTACGAGCAGTACTTC.

The V gene is TRBV5-6, the J gene TRBJ2-1; TRBD1 matches at 10 bases. V shed 5 bases, J shed 9 bases, and the junction held 8 bases outside the gene matches. This CDR3 comprises 14 residues. Germline V gene lookup returns CDR1 SGHDT and CDR2 YYEEEE. CDR3 coding DNA: TGTGCCAGCAGATCCGGACAGGGGGAGGGTGAGCAGTTCTTC. Protein sequence: CASRSGQGEGEQFF.

The chain carries TRBV7-9 and TRBJ1-1, with D perhaps matching TRBD1 (5 bases). Germline V gene data show CDR1 as SEHNR and CDR2 as FQNEAQ (reference sequence). Trimming left V 3 bases short and J 1 base short, with 12 bases between. The CDR3 covers 15 residues. Here the CDR3 reads CASSFAHQGNTEAFF. The CDR3, as DNA: TGTGCCAGCAGCTTCGCCCACCAGGGGAACACTGAAGCTTTCTTT.

This chain uses TRBV12-5 with TRBJ2-2; 7 bases are a match to TRBD1. The J segment lost 6 bases and the V segment lost 2 bases, leaving 9 bases of the junction unmatched. The germline CDR1 and CDR2 sequences are LGHNT and FRNRAP. There are 16 residues in the CDR3. CDR3 coding DNA: TGTGCTAGTGGTTTGCCCAGACAGGGTGGCGCCGGGGAGCTGTTTTTT. Translating it yields CASGLPRQGGAGELFF.

In its sample, this clone was seen a few times. The J gene is TRBJ1-2, the V gene TRBV7-3; no reliable D call. Trimming stripped 3 bases from V and 8 bases from J, with 10 bases between. CDR1 is SGHTA and CDR2 is FQGTGA in the germline V gene. The CDR3 extends over 12 amino acids. CDR3 residues: CASSFPGRGYTF. CDR3 sequence (DNA): TGTGCCAGCAGCTTCCCCGGGCGAGGCTACACCTTC.

This clone showed up just a few times. The chain employs TRBV10-3 and TRBJ1-3, with D uncertain. CDR1 is ENHRY and CDR2 is SYGVKD in the germline V gene. V was clipped by 6 bases and J by 0 bases, with 12 bases between them. The CDR3 has 15 amino acids. For the CDR3, the DNA is TGTGCCATCAGGGACCCTCGAAGCTCTGGAAACACCATATATTTT. This codes for CAIRDPRSSGNTIYF.

The sample holds a few counts of this clone. The chain is built from TRBV15 and TRBJ2-3, with D possibly being TRBD2 (6 bases). CDR3 length: 15 amino acids. Germline V gene sequence: CDR1 LNHNV, CDR2 YYDKDF (reference sequence). Trimming stripped 3 bases from V and 2 bases from J, with 12 bases between. The CDR3 DNA is TGTGCCACCAGCAGCGGAGGGCAACACACAGATACGCAGTATTTT. This encodes CATSSGGQHTDTQYF. Variable domain in full (rest from reference TRBV15 and TRBJ2-3): DAMVIQNPRYQVTQFGKPVTLSCSQTLNHNVMYWYQQKSSQAPKLLFHYYDKDFNNEADTPDNFQSRRPNTSFCFLDIRSPGLGDTAMYLCATSSGGQHTDTQYFGPGTRLTVL.

This chain joins TRBV30 and TRBJ1-3, with TRBD1 matching 7 bases. The CDR3 consists of 16 residues. Germline V gives CDR1 GTSNPN, CDR2 SVGIG (reference sequence). The trim removed 1 base at V and 3 bases at J, leaving 9 bases unmatched. CDR3 coding DNA: TGTGCCTGGAGTGCCTTAGGGGGCCCCCTTGGAAACACCATATATTTT. It specifies CAWSALGGPLGNTIYF.

V usage is TRBV23-1 and J usage is TRBJ2-1; a weak D match, TRBD2 (6 bases). TRBV23-1 is sorted into the ORF group, with uncertain function. The CDR3 runs 20 residues. V shed 7 bases and J shed 0 bases, with 28 bases lying between them. The chain's CDR3 is CASTPPSGTLTLISYNEQFF. The CDR3 DNA is TGCGCCAGCACTCCTCCCTCCGGGACTTTAACTCTTATCTCCTACAATGAGCAGTTCTTC.

The chain combines TRBV5-1 with TRBJ2-7; 10 bases map to TRBD2. The CDR3 consists of 16 residues. V gave up 0 bases and J gave up 0 bases; unmatched junction bases: 3. CDR1 and CDR2 from the germline V gene are SGHRS and YFSETQ. This CDR3 is CASSLALAGSSYEQYF. In DNA form, the CDR3 reads TGCGCCAGCAGCTTGGCACTAGCGGGAAGCTCCTACGAGCAGTACTTC.

The chain uses TRBV7-9 and TRBJ2-5; no clear D gene. Germline V gives CDR1 SEHNR, CDR2 FQNEAQ (reference sequence). This CDR3 is built from 17 residues. Trimming stripped 1 base from V and 2 bases from J, with 17 bases between. Written as DNA, the CDR3 is TGTGCCAGCAGCTTAGGATATGCAGGCCGGAGACAAGAGACCCAGTACTTC. Translating gives CASSLGYAGRRQETQYF.

This clone was recorded only once. The rearrangement joins TRBV9 to TRBJ2-3; D not resolved. Germline V gene data show CDR1 as SGDLS and CDR2 as YYNGEE. Trimming left V 3 bases short and J 2 bases short, with 10 bases between. CDR3 length equals 14 residues. The CDR3 sequence: CASSERPYTDTQYF. In DNA form, the CDR3 reads TGTGCCAGCAGCGAGAGGCCGTACACAGATACGCAGTATTTT.

The chain couples TRBV14 to TRBJ2-2; D remains ambiguous. Germline CDR1 reads SGHDN; CDR2 reads FVKESK. This CDR3 region has 14 residues. Trimming stripped 4 bases from V and 1 base from J, with 7 bases between. CDR3 in DNA: TGTGCCAGCAGCCTGGCCCAGAACACCGGGGAGCTGTTTTTT. Amino acids: CASSLAQNTGELFF.

The rearrangement links TRBV24-1 to TRBJ2-7; weak D call: TRBD1 (6 bases). V gave up 8 bases and J gave up 4 bases, with 14 bases separating them. Germline loops: CDR1 KGHDR, CDR2 SFDVKD. CDR3 length equals 13 residues. The CDR3 nucleotides read TGTGCCACCAACCGGACAGATTTATACGAGCAGTACGTC. This gives the protein CATNRTDLYEQYV.

V gene TRBV11-2 combines with J gene TRBJ1-1; D is undetermined. With 2 bases removed from V and 5 bases from J, the gap between germline ends came to 15 bases. Per germline, CDR1 SGHAT and CDR2 FQNNGV. The CDR3 spans 15 residues. The CDR3 protein is CASSLSFRLGTEAFF. CDR3 DNA sequence: TGTGCCAGCAGCTTATCATTTAGGTTGGGAACTGAAGCTTTCTTT. The complete variable domain, with remaining parts taken from reference TRBV11-2 and TRBJ1-1, reads EAGVAQSPRYKIIEKRQSVAFWCNPISGHATLYWYQQILGQGPKLLIQFQNNGVVDDSQLPKDRFSAERLKGVDSTLKIQPAKLEDSAVYLCASSLSFRLGTEAFFGQGTRLTVV.

The CDR3 sequence: CASSLGYSQETQYF. The CDR3, as DNA: TGTGCCAGCAGCTTAGGTTACAGCCAAGAGACCCAGTACTTC. This chain links TRBV7-9 with TRBJ2-5; D not certain. Germline loops: CDR1 SEHNR, CDR2 FQNEAQ (reference sequence). CDR3 length: 14 residues. Trimming removed 1 base at V and 1 base at J, with 7 bases between.

The chain couples TRBV7-2 to TRBJ2-4; tentative D call: TRBD2 (5 bases). The V gene lost 2 bases and the J gene lost 7 bases, with 12 bases spanning the gap. The CDR3 loop spans 14 amino acids. Germline assignment: CDR1 SGHTA and CDR2 FQGNSA. The CDR3 nucleotides are TGTGCCAGCAGCTTATACGGGATGGAGAACATTCAGTACTTC. Protein product: CASSLYGMENIQYF.

CDR3 in DNA: TGCGCCAGCAGCCACCCTCGGGACAGGGGTGTCTATGGCTACACCTTC. Translated: CASSHPRDRGVYGYTF. V usage is TRBV4-3 and J usage is TRBJ1-2; 10 nucleotides line up with TRBD1. This CDR3 is built from 16 residues. V dropped 3 bases and J dropped 4; count of bases not matched to a gene: 8. Germline CDR1 LGHNA, CDR2 YSLEER.

Only one count was recorded for this clone. The chain recombines TRBV27 with TRBJ2-1, with TRBD2 matching 7 bases. Germline CDR1 MNHEY, CDR2 SMNVEV (reference sequence). Trimming cost V 4 bases and J 0 bases; bases outside gene matches: 6. The CDR3 sequence is 16 residues long. CDR3 coding DNA: TGTGCCAGCAGTTCGCTAGCGGTTAGCTCCTACAATGAGCAGTTCTTC. Protein: CASSSLAVSSYNEQFF.

This chain links TRBV4-2 with TRBJ1-4, with D unresolved. The V end lost 4 bases, the J end lost 5 bases, and 11 bases lay between the germline ends. Germline CDR1 is LGHNA and CDR2 is YNFKEQ. The CDR3 is 14 amino acids. CDR3 DNA sequence: TGTGCCAGCAGCCTCGAAAGTCGGAATGAAAAACTGTTTTTT. Translation gives CASSLESRNEKLFF.

Here the CDR3 reads CASSPRMNTEAFF. The DNA of the CDR3 is TGTGCCAGCAGTCCCAGGATGAACACTGAAGCTTTCTTT. The chain joins TRBV5-5 to TRBJ1-1; D gene uncertain. This CDR3 has 13 residues. V was shortened by 5 bases and J by 0 bases, with 8 bases between the two germline ends. From germline, CDR1 is SGHKS and CDR2 YYEKEE (reference sequence).

The chain recombines TRBV19 with TRBJ2-7, with 7 bases lining up with TRBD1. The CDR3 covers 15 residues. V lost 3 bases, J lost 3 bases, and 8 bases stayed unmatched. Germline CDR1 reads LNHDA; CDR2 reads SQIVND (reference sequence). The CDR3 here is CASSIPRDRFYEQYV. The CDR3 region has the DNA TGTGCCAGTAGTATCCCCCGGGACAGATTCTACGAGCAGTACGTC.

With regard to this clone: At one end the junction does not follow the germline gene, possibly because of a read error. J is TRBJ1-5 and V is TRBV6-5; possible D gene TRBD1, 5 bases. The CDR3 is 16 amino acids. Germline CDR1 MNHEY, CDR2 SVGAGI. The CDR3 DNA is TGTGCCAGCAGCTACTCAGAGACAGATAGCAATCAGCCCCAGCATTTT. It specifies CASSYSETDSNQPQHF.

V usage is TRBV11-2 and J usage is TRBJ2-1; unclear D gene. Deletions cut 0 bases from V and 4 bases from J, with 7 bases between. Germline V gene sequence: CDR1 SGHAT, CDR2 FQNNGV. This CDR3 comprises 14 residues. CDR3 amino acids: CASSLELVYNEQFF. The DNA of the CDR3 is TGTGCCAGCAGCTTAGAGCTAGTTTACAATGAGCAGTTCTTC.